These 16 T cell receptor beta chains were sequenced from one sample in a study of blood T cell repertoires in COVID-19. The protocol was immunoSEQ multiplex PCR, while the TCRdb copy is restricted to in-frame clones and leaves out a portion. The sample lists 65,000 to 75,000 clones; 75% to 95% were seen once. What was sequenced was peripheral blood. These receptors were collected from a human donor with active COVID-19. The donor label of this sample is uncertain.

The chain is built from TRBV7-9 and TRBJ1-1, with 11 bases lining up with TRBD1. The ends lost 4 bases at V and 4 bases at J; junction bases unmatched: 11. The CDR3 totals 17 residues. Germline loops: CDR1 SEHNR, CDR2 FQNEAQ (reference sequence). The CDR3: CASSSLLGTGGTTEAFF. The CDR3 DNA is TGTGCCAGCAGCTCCCTATTGGGGACAGGGGGTACCACTGAAGCTTTCTTT.

This chain uses TRBV25-1 with TRBJ1-3, with 9 bases that match TRBD1. Germline V CDR1 and CDR2: MGHDK, SYGVNS. The CDR3 runs 16 residues. The V and J ends lost 2 bases and 1 base, in that order; junction bases with no gene match: 3. CDR3 amino acids: CASSEPGTGSGNTIYF. As DNA, the CDR3 is TGTGCCAGCAGTGAACCCGGGACAGGGTCTGGAAACACCATATATTTT.

CDR3 loop: CASSVDQGYEQYF. The CDR3 nucleotides read TGTGCCAGCAGCGTAGATCAGGGCTACGAGCAGTACTTC. V usage is TRBV9 and J usage is TRBJ2-7, with D maybe TRBD1 (5 bases). Trimming removed 0 bases at V and 3 bases at J, with 7 bases between. The CDR3 consists of 13 residues. CDR1 and CDR2 from the germline V gene are SGDLS and YYNGEE.

For the CDR3, the DNA is TGTGCCAGCTCCACGGACAGGGAATATGGCTACACCTTC. Protein: CASSTDREYGYTF. The chain joins TRBV18 to TRBJ1-2; 8 nucleotides match TRBD1. Trimming cost V 6 bases and J 5 bases; bases outside gene matches: 5. The CDR3 is 13 residues long. CDR1 is KGHSH, CDR2 LQKENI, per germline. Full variable domain (rest looked up from reference TRBV18 and TRBJ1-2): NAGVMQNPRHLVRRRGQEARLRCSPMKGHSHVYWYRQLPEEGLKFMVYLQKENIIDESGMPKERFSAEFPKEGPSILRIQQVVRGDSAAYFCASSTDREYGYTFGSGTRLTVV.

This clone occurred a few times. V gene TRBV5-4 combines with J gene TRBJ1-2; 7 positions agree with TRBD1. Germline-derived CDR1 and CDR2 are SGHNT and YYREEE (reference sequence). V trimming: 6 bases; J trimming: 7 bases; junction bases outside the gene matches: 6. This CDR3 comprises 12 residues. Here the CDR3 DNA reads TGTGCCAGCAACACAGGGGCGGGTGGCTACACCTTC. This encodes CASNTGAGGYTF.

This clone came up once. The chain combines TRBV19 with TRBJ2-1; TRBD1 is a possible D gene (5 bases). Germline-derived CDR1 and CDR2 are LNHDA and SQIVND (reference sequence). There are 15 residues in the CDR3. The V gene lost 6 bases and the J gene lost 3 bases, with 15 bases spanning the gap. For the CDR3, the DNA is TGTGCCAGTAGCCTCAGGGCAAAAAGCTACAATGAGCAGTTCTTC. The encoded protein is CASSLRAKSYNEQFF.

The CDR3 sequence is CASSLLRDRVGGYTF. CDR3 coding DNA: TGTGCCAGCAGCCTCCTTCGGGACAGGGTCGGTGGCTACACCTTC. This chain connects TRBV6-2 or TRBV6-3 to TRBJ1-2; the match to TRBD1 covers 9 bases. Germline V gives CDR1 MNHEY, CDR2 SVGEGT. Unmatched junction bases numbered 12, after V lost 6 bases and J lost 7 bases. The length of the CDR3 is 15 residues.

The chain has TRBV6-5 and TRBJ1-4, with D tentatively TRBD1 (5 bases). The CDR3 length is 13 residues. V lost 6 bases and J lost 4, with 9 bases in between. The germline CDR1 and CDR2 sequences are MNHEY and SVGAGI. The CDR3 nucleotides are TGTGCCAGCAGGCAGGGCTATAATGAAAAACTGTTTTTT. Its protein product is CASRQGYNEKLFF.

This clone was recorded once. The rearrangement links TRBV18 to TRBJ2-7, with D possibly being TRBD1 (5 bases). The V end was cut by 2 bases, the J end by 1 base, with 9 bases between. Germline lookup yields CDR1 KGHSH and CDR2 LQKENI. This CDR3 contains 14 residues. The CDR3 DNA sequence: TGTGCCAGCTCACCAAGGCAGGGTTCCTACGAGCAGTACTTC. Translating gives CASSPRQGSYEQYF.

J is TRBJ2-1 and V is TRBV7-6; 9 bases fit TRBD1. CDR1 is SGHVS, CDR2 FNYEAQ, per germline. V gave up 5 bases and J gave up 4 bases; unmatched junction bases: 6. This CDR3 is built from 15 residues. CDR3 sequence (DNA): TGTGCCAGCAGCCGGGGACAGGGTGCGTACAATGAGCAGTTCTTC. Translation gives CASSRGQGAYNEQFF.

The gene calls are TRBV28 and TRBJ2-7; 14 nucleotides line up with TRBD2. The CDR3 contains 16 residues. V shed 7 bases, J shed 3 bases, and the junction held 8 bases outside the gene matches. The germline gives CDR1 MDHEN, CDR2 SYDVKM. CDR3 sequence (DNA): TGTGCCAGCACCCCCACCGGGACTAGCGGGAGCTACGAGCAGTACTTC. It translates to CASTPTGTSGSYEQYF.

This rearrangement joins TRBV28 to TRBJ1-5; D may be TRBD1 (5 bases). CDR3 size: 13 residues. V lost 10 bases, J lost 0 bases, and 10 bases lay in between. The germline CDR1 and CDR2 sequences are MDHEN and SYDVKM. CDR3 sequence: CATVDSSNQPQHF. The CDR3 DNA sequence: TGTGCCACCGTAGACAGTAGCAATCAGCCCCAGCATTTT.

The chain uses TRBV3-1 (or the pseudogene TRBV3-2) and TRBJ2-3; 10 positions agree with TRBD2. CDR1 is LGHDT, CDR2 YNNKEL, per germline (reference sequence). The J segment lost 1 base and the V segment lost 6 bases, leaving 7 bases of the junction unmatched. The CDR3 has 16 amino acids. The CDR3 DNA sequence: TGTGCCAGCAGAGGGAAGCGGGAGGGCCGCACAGATACGCAGTATTTT. Its protein product is CASRGKREGRTDTQYF.

The gene calls are TRBV6-6 and TRBJ1-5; 8 positions match TRBD1. This CDR3 region has 15 residues. Germline CDR1 and CDR2: MNHNY and SVGAGI (reference sequence). Losses at the gene ends were 8 bases for V and 0 bases for J; bases not matched to a gene: 6. This chain's CDR3 is CASQGTGYSNQPQHF. CDR3 nucleotide sequence: TGTGCCAGCCAAGGGACAGGATATAGCAATCAGCCCCAGCATTTT.

This clone turned up a few times. CDR3 bases: TGTGCCAGTAGTATAGATCGTGGGACAGCGCAGTTCTTC. It encodes CASSIDRGTAQFF. The rearrangement links TRBV19 to TRBJ2-1; 7 positions agree with TRBD1. V gave up 0 bases and J gave up 12 bases; unmatched junction bases: 5. The CDR3 spans 13 residues. Per the germline V gene, CDR1 is LNHDA and CDR2 is SQIVND (reference sequence).

The rearrangement uses TRBV9 and TRBJ2-3; 8 bases map to TRBD2. CDR1 is SGDLS and CDR2 is YYNGEE in the germline V gene. This CDR3 has 15 amino acids. V lost 3 bases and J lost 6; bases outside the gene matches: 9. CDR3 in amino acids: CASSAAGTRGDTQYF. The CDR3 DNA reads as TGTGCCAGCAGCGCCGCCGGGACTAGAGGCGATACGCAGTATTTT.